The 11 T cell receptor beta chains reported below all come from one sample, sequenced in a study of shared clonotypes between healthy human individuals. Assay used: immunoSEQ multiplex PCR; TCRdb lists only in-frame clones, some missing. The top ten hold 0.11% of the sample, which has 550,000 to 650,000 clones, 95% to 96% seen once. CD45RO negativity and positive selection for CCR7 defined naive CD8 cells, a population that excluded terminally differentiated effector memory CD45RA+ cells. Input material: naive CD8+ T cells sorted from blood. These receptors all come from a woman in her thirties in good health.

The genes are TRBV4-2 and TRBJ1-1; D unclear. Germline V lookup: CDR1 LGHNA, CDR2 YNFKEQ. V was clipped by 4 bases and J by 2 bases, with 11 bases between them. The CDR3 contains 14 residues. CDR3 nucleotides: TGTGCCAGCAGCCTATATCAAAAAAACACTGAAGCTTTCTTT. Translation: CASSLYQKNTEAFF.

The V call is TRBV10-1, the J call TRBJ2-2; D is ambiguous. The germline V and J ends were trimmed by 8 bases and 7 bases, with 8 bases remaining between them. CDR1 and CDR2 from the germline V gene are WNHNN and SYGVQD (reference sequence). The CDR3 spans 11 residues. CDR3: CASGLGGELFF. The CDR3 DNA is TGCGCCAGCGGGCTAGGCGGGGAGCTGTTTTTT.

The rearrangement joins TRBV11-1 to TRBJ2-3; D may correspond to TRBD1 or TRBD2 (5 bases each). The CDR3 loop spans 14 amino acids. The germline gives CDR1 SGHAT, CDR2 FQDESV (reference sequence). V lost 3 bases to trimming and J lost 5 bases, with 12 bases between them. CDR3 protein: CASSLAGGGDTQYF. The CDR3 DNA sequence: TGTGCCAGCAGCTTGGCGGGTGGGGGAGATACGCAGTATTTT. The whole variable domain, remainder taken from reference TRBV11-1 and TRBJ2-3, is EAEVAQSPRYKITEKSQAVAFWCDPISGHATLYWYRQILGQGPELLVQFQDESVVDDSQLPKDRFSAERLKGVDSTLKIQPAELGDSAMYLCASSLAGGGDTQYFGPGTRLTVL.

The chain carries TRBV5-4 and TRBJ1-1; no firm D call. CDR1 is SGHNT and CDR2 is YYREEE in the germline V gene (reference sequence). There are 11 residues in the CDR3. V was pared by 5 bases and J by 8 bases, with 10 bases between. This chain's CDR3 is CASRADQEAFF. The DNA for the CDR3 is TGTGCCAGCAGGGCGGATCAGGAAGCTTTCTTT.

This clone was seen once. The CDR3 region is CASSVAGSPTDTQYF. The CDR3 nucleotides read TGTGCCAGCAGCGTTGCAGGGAGTCCAACAGATACGCAGTATTTT. This chain connects TRBV9 to TRBJ2-3; TRBD1 or TRBD2 may be the D gene (5 bases each). The CDR3 consists of 15 residues. With 2 bases removed from V and 3 bases from J, the gap between germline ends came to 13 bases. CDR1 SGDLS and CDR2 YYNGEE come from the germline V gene.

The chain has TRBV6-5 and TRBJ2-7; unclear D gene. The CDR3 is made up of 13 amino acids. V lost 0 bases, J lost 3 bases, and 6 bases lay in between. Germline V gives CDR1 MNHEY, CDR2 SVGAGI. CDR3 sequence (DNA): TGTGCCAGCAGTTACTCCCACAGCTACGAGCAGTACTTC. Translation: CASSYSHSYEQYF.

The chain carries TRBV9 and TRBJ2-2; TRBD2 matches at 7 bases. Germline CDR1 SGDLS, CDR2 YYNGEE. Unmatched junction bases numbered 2, after V lost 0 bases and J lost 3 bases. This CDR3 has 15 amino acids. In DNA, the CDR3 is TGTGCCAGCAGCGTAGGGACTAGTCACACCGGGGAGCTGTTTTTT. Residues: CASSVGTSHTGELFF.

Written as DNA, the CDR3 is TGCAGCGTGCGACAGGGTGAGACCCAGTACTTC. The encoded protein is CSVRQGETQYF. The V call is TRBV29-1, the J call TRBJ2-5; 7 bases are shared with TRBD1. The CDR3 consists of 11 residues. CDR1 and CDR2 from the germline V gene are SQVTM and ANQGSEA. V was pared by 6 bases and J by 5 bases, with 3 bases of the junction left unmatched. The whole variable domain, remainder taken from reference TRBV29-1 and TRBJ2-5, is SAVISQKPSRDICQRGTSLTIQCQVDSQVTMMFWYRQQPGQSLTLIATANQGSEATYESGFVIDKFPISRPNLTFSTLTVSNMSPEDSSIYLCSVRQGETQYFGPGTRLLVL.

Details on this clone: The sample holds other DNA sequences that translate to the same CDR3. The chain has TRBV28 and TRBJ1-1; possibly TRBD1 for D (6 bases). The CDR3 is 13 amino acids. V lost 6 bases and J lost 3, with 11 bases in between. Germline values: CDR1 MDHEN, CDR2 SYDVKM. As DNA, the CDR3 is TGTGCCAGCAGATTACAGGGAGACACTGAAGCTTTCTTT. Protein product: CASRLQGDTEAFF.

This chain connects TRBV4-1 to TRBJ1-1; D possibly corresponds to TRBD1 (5 bases). The CDR3 contains 17 residues. The germline V gene encodes CDR1 MGHRA and CDR2 YSYEKL. Trimming took 0 bases from V and 4 from J, leaving 18 bases between them. Written as DNA, the CDR3 is TGCGCCAGCAGCCAAGAGTCCTGGGGGTCCGAAAGCACTGAAGCTTTCTTT. Protein sequence: CASSQESWGSESTEAFF.

This clone was seen only once. This chain connects TRBV5-5 to TRBJ2-5; either TRBD1 or TRBD2 may fit D (6 bases each). Trimming stripped 4 bases from V and 7 bases from J, with 32 bases between. This CDR3 is built from 19 residues. Germline CDR1 reads SGHKS; CDR2 reads YYEKEE (reference sequence). Here the CDR3 DNA reads TGTGCCAGCAGCCATAAACCACAAAGAGACAGGACCCTGGAGGGGACCCAGTACTTC. This translates into CASSHKPQRDRTLEGTQYF.